This TCR beta chain was captured by sequencing in a study of cytomegalovirus exposure and HLA in healthy donors (dated by TCRdb to between 2016 and 2019). For the study in its entirety: In an earlier analysis of approximately 500 of the donors, 276 Gb of sequence data and 90 million to 130 million unique TCR beta sequences from some 170 million T cells were reported. Using immunosequencing, the study profiled T cell repertoires from some 670 subjects and related those repertoires to cytomegalovirus serostatus. Across roughly 420 genotyped donors of the cohort, an average of roughly 250,000 unique TCR beta nucleotide sequences per donor were sequenced, and about a sixth of those sequences were non-productive. About 320 gigabases of sequencing data and roughly 90 million unique TCR sequences were included in an early release covering roughly 600 HLA-typed donors. Donor age, sex, ethnicity and CMV serostatus were compiled alongside the repertoire data. Every discovery cohort repertoire had been produced on one sequencing platform. Rather than drawing on any new phenotypic data, the later analysis identified candidate immune exposures from TCR beta sequences and the way those sequences occurred across donors. A later analysis re-examined previously published TCR beta repertoires from more than 650 donors and added high-resolution HLA genotyping to investigate patterns of TCR occurrence. HLA typing included class I and class II loci at four-digit resolution. The study aimed to test whether signatures of past pathogen exposure could be identified by cataloging public T cell receptors. To decide whether each TCR beta V gene segment behaved as functional or pseudogenic, an earlier analysis of over 500 of the donors relied on high-throughput TCR beta sequencing. Besides the first cohort of under 700 subjects, a separate validation cohort made up of over a hundred different subjects was used. Typing coverage varied by locus: 629-630 donors for A, B, C, DRB1 and DQB1; more than 500 for DQA1; more than 600 for DPA1; 450 to 480 for DPB1. The genetic ancestry cluster associated with self-reported Caucasian donors included 70% to 85% of the roughly 410 genotyped donors. A few DR-DQ haplotypes were handled as single units for association and clustering because linkage in the cohort was strong. The study combined high-throughput TCR immunosequencing, statistical association of individual TCRs with disease status, and machine learning to predict cytomegalovirus infection status. A later genetic analysis used genome-wide SNP genotypes for about 65% of the 666 donors, treating that subset as a discovery cohort.

Library preparation used the immunoSEQ multiplex PCR assay. For the multiplex PCR, a mixture combining 60 forward primers for TCR Vbeta segments and 13 reverse primers for TCR Jbeta segments was used. Amplification of the CDR3 region of rearranged TCR beta genes was performed with a multiplex PCR assay on genomic DNA. The Illumina HiSeq System was used to sequence the amplified TCR beta libraries as 87-base-pair reads. On the authors' methods: A later analysis tallied tens of millions of unique TCR beta chains across the 666 repertoires, and some 12 million of those chains were shared by two or more donors. To remove PCR and sequencing errors, raw reads were error-corrected and collapsed into unique sequences using a nearest-neighbor algorithm that merged closely related sequences. To assign V, D and J gene segments, CDR3 sequences were aligned to IMGT reference sequences. For a sequence to be retained, a match of at least six nucleotides to both a V gene segment and a J gene segment was required. A rearrangement was called productive if the CDR3 had no stop codons and remained in frame with V and J, and every other rearrangement was called non-productive. Following IMGT convention, CDR3 was defined as the stretch from the second conserved V-encoded cysteine up to the conserved J-encoded phenylalanine. The earlier analysis of more than 450 of the donors excluded sequences that lacked an unambiguous match to a single V gene segment. An earlier analysis of fewer than 750 of the donors called V segments functional above 56.7% productive rearrangements and segregating when the between-donor standard deviation exceeded 5%. A statistical classification framework was built for diagnosing cytomegalovirus status from the catalog of TCR beta chain sequences. A later analysis assigned V and J genes by comparing TCR nucleotide sequences with IMGT/GENE-DB human TR gene sequences. Using the TCRdist pipeline, a later analysis assigned CDR3 sequences along with most-parsimonious VDJ recombination scenarios. In a later analysis, each TCR beta chain was defined by its CDR3 amino acid sequence together with its V-gene family, and reads lacking a unique V-gene family were excluded. As a way to deal with suspected cross-contamination and a sequencing artifact, a later analysis dropped 592 nucleotide sequences that were highly shared and had low generation probability. In a later analysis, a clonal expansion index for each public chain was calculated from normalized within-repertoire ranks of inferred template counts. Generation probabilities in a later analysis came from a VDJ recombination model fitted to out-of-frame rearrangements, and those results were checked against IGoR. In a later analysis, hypergeometric tests were used to score TCR-TCR, TCR-HLA and TCR-CMV co-occurrence, with a repertoire-size bias correction applied to TCR pairs. A later analysis estimated false discovery rates by permuting HLA or CMV assignments 20 times. In a later analysis, co-occurring TCRs were grouped with DBSCAN, and TCRdist sequence similarity was added when clustering was performed within HLA-allele-positive subsets. Co-occurrence clustering excluded repertoires with fewer than 30,000 or more than 120,000 public chains, plus five with anomalous nucleotide sharing. The immuneACCESS repertoire file appears here via TCRdb, limited to in-frame rearrangements. These files lack a portion of the clones; in checked studies, under half of the deficit traces to unresolved V genes, and the cause of the others is not known. That table supplies the V and J calls and clone size; D and trimming were determined from the DNA. This sample has tens of thousands of clones in its table, and under 9% of those were observed once. The top ten hold approximately 2.5% of the sample.

Overall study results and their limits: A later analysis associated about 17,000 TCR beta sequences with specific HLA alleles at a false discovery rate of 0.05. In vitro tests confirmed that a few of the cytomegalovirus-associated TCR beta chains recognize cytomegalovirus antigens. Most TCR sequences were seen in very few donors, while some public TCRs were found in many individuals. Over 15 rarely observed V segments, including chromosome 9 orphons, were excluded from the earlier analysis of some 590 of the donors because counts were too low. According to a later analysis, TCR association rates differed among HLA loci, with DRB1 alleles showing the most associated TCRs and HLA-C alleles showing the fewest. An association between a missense DCLRE1C variant and V-gene and J-gene trimming of TCR beta chains was found in a later genetic analysis and replicated in an independent cohort. Correlated functional status among segregating V segments might be attributable to linkage disequilibrium, but an unknown experimental factor could not be ruled out. A cluster of highly shared sequence variants was judged likely to represent a technical artifact of the sequencing pipeline. The 87-base-pair reads could not distinguish some IMGT-functional V segments, including TRBV6-2 and TRBV6-3, so those segments were excluded. When HLA alleles, especially DR and DQ, strongly co-occurred, attributing TCR associations to individual alleles was difficult. Only TCR beta chains were sequenced in this cohort, and the absence of alpha or paired-chain data limited detectable features. The authors suggested that the approach could potentially be extended to other disease states and immunological phenotypes. Broadly in line with IMGT annotations, most TCR beta V segments showed up in productive rearrangements about 90% or about 30% of the time in an earlier analysis of approximately 640 of the donors. Because some donors lacked HLA typing at each locus, the association tests relied only on the typed subset. The study gave a list of about 160 TCR beta chains associated with cytomegalovirus. The classifier was reported to diagnose cytomegalovirus status with high specificity and sensitivity in both the original and validation cohorts. Compared with equally common non-associated chains, HLA-associated TCR beta chains in a later analysis were more clonally expanded and had lower generation probabilities. In a later analysis, most CMV-associated TCR beta chains were found to appear HLA-restricted, with HLA associations seemingly driven largely by CMV exposure. Sequencing depth was assumed to be roughly uniform across donors in the presence/absence analyses, though that assumption may not hold. Several of the top co-occurrence clusters appeared to be linked to parvovirus B19, influenza, CMV and Epstein-Barr virus, according to a later analysis. A further reported finding was that TCR beta sequences accurately predicted the HLA-A and HLA-B alleles for most subjects in the first cohort. For the cohort, immune exposure information was limited to CMV serostatus. A later genetic analysis reported fewer N-insertions in productive TCRs among donors in an Asian-associated ancestry cluster than the roughly 700-donor mean.

The cohort was made up of approximately 700 healthy bone marrow donors. At the time of sampling, every cohort member was nominally healthy, though immune exposures that went unrecorded were likely present. The donor tested CMV seronegative and was one of the 352 seronegative cohort members. Each donor provided a peripheral blood sample, and peripheral blood mononuclear cells were used for TCR beta sequencing. The Qiagen DNeasy Blood Extraction Kit was used to extract genomic DNA from the blood cell samples. A note on this clone: There is no known antigen for this receptor. No base quality values were provided; no much bigger clone lies one nucleotide off.

Trimming takes 2 bases from V and 2 bases from J, and the germline ends sit 10 bases apart. From cysteine to phenylalanine, the CDR3 is 14 amino acids long. Only the CDR3 portion is preserved as DNA: 42 bases, with reading frame beginning at the first base. Reading the germline V gene gives CDR1 SGHRS and CDR2 YFSETQ. Recombination connected TRBV5-1 to TRBJ2-5, with a tentative D gene TRBD1 over 6 matching bases. The sequenced sample was PBMCs. This clonotype was obtained from a man aged 50 to 59 in good health and CMV-seronegative. The encoded CDR3 is CASSFGRGQETQYF. Read as DNA, the sequence is TGCGCCAGCAGCTTCGGTAGGGGGCAAGAGACCCAGTACTTC.